One sample yielded the 6 T cell receptor beta chains listed below, sequenced in a study of response to subunit inactivated influenza vaccine. TCRdb re-analysed the RT-PCR reads in MiXCR, keeping a single row per CDR3 protein. The top ten clones hold approximately 8.3% of a sample with 200,000 to 250,000 distinct CDR3 sequences, 12% of them seen once. Sequenced material: non-naive T cells sorted from PBMCs, taken roughly 2 weeks before vaccination. The receptor source for this set is a man aged 45-60 years who received an inactivated influenza vaccine.

The chain is built from TRBV11-2 and TRBJ2-3; TRBD2 agrees at 8 bases. The CDR3 has 15 amino acids. Losses at the gene ends were 4 bases for V and 3 bases for J; bases not matched to a gene: 6. Germline V gene sequence: CDR1 SGHAT, CDR2 FQNNGV. CDR3 sequence: CASSSLKRGTDTQYF. The CDR3 bases are TGTGCCAGCAGCTCCCTTAAGCGGGGGACAGATACGCAGTATTTT.

V is TRBV28 and J is TRBJ2-1; 7 nucleotides line up with TRBD2. Germline V gene sequence: CDR1 MDHEN, CDR2 SYDVKM. The CDR3 covers 15 residues. Germline trimming cut 2 bases from V and 1 base from J; bases unmatched to any gene: 2. CDR3 loop: CASSLGGVSYNEQFF. The DNA of the CDR3 is TGTGCCAGCAGTTTAGGGGGGGTATCCTACAATGAGCAGTTCTTC.

This clonotype was recorded a few times. This rearrangement joins TRBV15 to TRBJ2-3, with a tentative D call TRBD2 (5 bases). This CDR3 has 15 amino acids. Germline lookup yields CDR1 LNHNV and CDR2 YYDKDF (reference sequence). Trimming took off 6 bases at V and 0 bases at J, with 13 bases between the two ends. The CDR3: CATSHLGESTDTQYF. CDR3 coding DNA: TGTGCCACCAGTCATCTCGGGGAAAGCACAGATACGCAGTATTTT. The whole variable domain, remainder taken from reference TRBV15 and TRBJ2-3, is DAMVIQNPRYQVTQFGKPVTLSCSQTLNHNVMYWYQQKSSQAPKLLFHYYDKDFNNEADTPDNFQSRRPNTSFCFLDIRSPGLGDTAMYLCATSHLGESTDTQYFGPGTRLTVL.

The chain uses TRBV7-2 and TRBJ2-7; 7 bases agree with TRBD2. The CDR3 sequence is 15 residues long. Trimming took 3 bases from V and 0 from J; bases not matched to a gene: 5. Per germline, CDR1 SGHTA and CDR2 FQGNSA. This chain's CDR3 is CASSFTSASSYEQYF. CDR3 nucleotide sequence: TGTGCCAGCAGCTTTACTAGCGCAAGCTCCTACGAGCAGTACTTC. The whole variable domain, filled in from reference TRBV7-2 and TRBJ2-7, reads GAGVSQSPSNKVTEKGKDVELRCDPISGHTALYWYRQSLGQGLEFLIYFQGNSAPDKSGLPSDRFSAERTGGSVSTLTIQRTQQEDSAVYLCASSFTSASSYEQYFGPGTRLTVT.

This clonotype has a handful of counts. This sequence joins TRBV5-1 and TRBJ2-7, with TRBD1 as a possible D gene (6 bases). The CDR3 covers 14 residues. Germline V gives CDR1 SGHRS, CDR2 YFSETQ. Trimming stripped 4 bases from V and 5 bases from J, with 16 bases between. The CDR3 coding sequence is TGCGCCAGCAGCGTGGGCCAGGGGCTGGACGAGCAGTACTTC. Its protein is CASSVGQGLDEQYF.

This clonotype came up a few times. In DNA, the CDR3 is TGTGCCACCAGACAGACTGGGGCCAACGTCCTGACTTTC. This gives the protein CATRQTGANVLTF. The chain uses TRBV7-9 and TRBJ2-6; perhaps TRBD1 as D (5 bases). Per germline, CDR1 SEHNR and CDR2 FQNEAQ (reference sequence). V lost 10 bases to trimming and J lost 2 bases, with 9 bases between them. This CDR3 has 13 residues. Drawing the rest from reference TRBV7-9 and TRBJ2-6, the complete variable domain is DTGVSQNPRHKITKRGQNVTFRCDPISEHNRLYWYRQTLGQGPEFLTYFQNEAQLEKSRLLSDRFSAERPKGSFSTLEIQRTEQGDSAMYLCATRQTGANVLTFGAGSRLTVL.